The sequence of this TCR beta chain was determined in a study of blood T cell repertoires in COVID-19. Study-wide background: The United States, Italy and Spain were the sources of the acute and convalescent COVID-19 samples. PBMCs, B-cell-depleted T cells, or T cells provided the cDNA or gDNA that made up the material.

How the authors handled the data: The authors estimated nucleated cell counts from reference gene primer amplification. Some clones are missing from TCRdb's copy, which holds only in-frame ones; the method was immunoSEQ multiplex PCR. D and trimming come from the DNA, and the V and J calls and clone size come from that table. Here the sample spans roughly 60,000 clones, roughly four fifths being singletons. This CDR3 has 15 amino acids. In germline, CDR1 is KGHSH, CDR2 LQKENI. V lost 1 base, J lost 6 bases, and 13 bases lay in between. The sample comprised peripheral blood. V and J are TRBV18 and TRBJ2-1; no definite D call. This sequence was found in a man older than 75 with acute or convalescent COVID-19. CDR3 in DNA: TGTGCCAGCTCACCACTTCAAGGCTCGGGCAATGAGCAGTTCTTC. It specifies CASSPLQGSGNEQFF.